These T cell receptor beta chains were read from a single sample in a study. A single record per CDR3 protein comes from TCRdb applying MiXCR to the 5' RACE reads. The sample has about 64,000 distinct CDR3 sequences; roughly 22% are singletons. Input material: memory CD4+ T cells sorted from a lymph node. These receptors were collected from a female donor with breast cancer. Each CDR3 is given with its conserved first and last residue. Each record gives: J gene, D gene, V gene, clone size, CDR3 protein, CDR3 DNA. A D gene is named only where the DNA matches it firmly. Clone size is given for some rows only: seen once, a few or many times, or a class if the clone is expanded.

TRBJ2-6 | . | TRBV2 | . | CASKGEAGANVLTF | TGTGCCAGCAAGGGGGAGGCTGGGGCCAACGTCCTGACTTTC
TRBJ2-1 | . | TRBV7-6 | . | CASSHGTDYNEQFF | TGTGCCAGCAGCCACGGGACGGATTACAATGAGCAGTTCTTC
TRBJ1-2 | . | TRBV5-1 | few | CASSDDGTGYGYTF | TGCGCCAGCAGCGACGACGGGACCGGCTATGGCTACACCTTC
TRBJ1-6 | . | TRBV7-8 | many | CASNSPRGYNSPLHF | TGTGCCAGCAATTCCCCCCGGGGATATAATTCACCCCTCCACTTT
TRBJ2-7 | TRBD1 | TRBV5-5 | . | CASSLSGGYSYEQYF | TGTGCCAGCAGCTTATCAGGGGGCTACTCCTACGAGCAGTACTTC
TRBJ1-2 | TRBD1 | TRBV5-1 | many | CASGDRDGYTF | TGCGCCAGCGGAGACAGGGATGGCTACACCTTC
TRBJ1-1 | . | TRBV25-1 | . | CASSNMGTYGNTEAFF | TGTGCCAGCAGTAACATGGGGACATACGGGAACACTGAAGCTTTCTTT
TRBJ1-2 | TRBD1 | TRBV28 | . | CASSLATGANYGYTF | TGTGCCAGCAGTTTGGCTACAGGGGCTAACTATGGCTACACCTTC
TRBJ1-1 | . | TRBV24-1 | . | CATHTLFMNTEAFF | TGTGCCACCCATACTTTATTCATGAACACTGAAGCTTTCTTT
TRBJ1-1 | . | TRBV6-2/TRBV6-3 | . | CASSYVVDTEAFF | TGTGCCAGCAGTTACGTTGTGGACACTGAAGCTTTCTTT
TRBJ1-4 | TRBD1 | TRBV7-2 | few | CASSWTGARGANEKLFF | TGTGCCAGCAGCTGGACAGGGGCAAGGGGAGCTAATGAAAAACTGTTTTTT
TRBJ2-1 | . | TRBV4-3 | few | CAKPGRLIYNEQFF | TGCGCCAAACCGGGACGGCTAATATACAATGAGCAGTTCTTC
TRBJ2-1 | . | TRBV7-6 | few | CASSQTGNEQFF | TGTGCCAGCAGCCAAACAGGGAATGAGCAGTTCTTC
TRBJ1-2 | TRBD1 | TRBV7-2 | . | CASSFKTGGSIYGYTF | TGTGCCAGCAGCTTTAAAACAGGGGGCAGCATCTATGGCTACACCTTC
TRBJ1-2 | . | TRBV5-1 | many | CASTQLAGGSYGYTF | TGCGCCAGCACTCAACTCGCTGGGGGCTCCTATGGCTACACCTTC
TRBJ1-6 | . | TRBV6-5 | many | CASSFTTGPNSPLHF | TGTGCCAGCAGTTTCACCACCGGGCCCAATTCACCCCTCCACTTT
TRBJ1-3 | . | TRBV7-2 | . | CASSPYASGNTIYF | TGTGCCAGCAGCCCCTACGCCTCTGGAAACACCATATATTTT
TRBJ2-2 | TRBD2 | TRBV29-1 | medium-sized | CSVEDSGGRNTGELFF | TGCAGCGTTGAAGATTCAGGCGGGAGGAACACCGGGGAGCTGTTTTTT
TRBJ2-7 | . | TRBV20-1 | few | CSARAGVGDEQYF | TGCAGTGCTAGAGCGGGAGTAGGCGACGAGCAGTACTTC
TRBJ1-1 | . | TRBV5-1 | few | CASSPPRGPNTEAFF | TGCGCCAGCAGCCCCCCACGGGGCCCGAACACTGAAGCTTTCTTT
TRBJ1-6 | . | TRBV18 | . | CASSPNSDSPLHF | TGTGCCAGCTCACCAAATAGTGATTCACCCCTCCACTTT
TRBJ1-4 | TRBD1 | TRBV5-1 | few | CASRPGQAGREKLFF | TGCGCCAGCAGACCCGGACAGGCGGGACGGGAAAAACTGTTTTTT
TRBJ2-3 | . | TRBV4-2 | . | CASSQDIRLATQYF | TGTGCCAGCAGCCAAGATATTAGGCTAGCTACGCAGTATTTT
TRBJ1-6 | . | TRBV28 | . | CASSLGSRDSPLHF | TGTGCCAGCAGTTTGGGAAGCAGAGATTCACCCCTCCACTTT
TRBJ1-1 | TRBD1 | TRBV7-2 | many | CASSLIQGATEAFF | TGTGCCAGCAGCCTAATTCAGGGGGCCACTGAAGCTTTCTTT
TRBJ2-4 | . | TRBV7-9 | . | CASSFDSQRASIQYF | TGTGCCAGCAGCTTTGATTCGCAGAGGGCGAGCATTCAGTACTTC
TRBJ2-1 | TRBD2 | TRBV6-5 | . | CASSYEAGWDEQFF | TGTGCCAGCAGTTACGAAGCGGGGTGGGATGAGCAGTTCTTC
TRBJ1-2 | . | TRBV7-2 | . | CASSLDGTIYGYTF | TGTGCCAGCAGCTTGGACGGGACAATCTATGGCTACACCTTC
TRBJ2-5 | . | TRBV5-1 | . | CASSHPKETQYF | TGCGCCAGCAGCCACCCTAAAGAGACCCAGTACTTC
TRBJ2-2 | . | TRBV7-2 | . | CASSLAISNTGELFF | TGTGCCAGCAGCTTAGCCATCTCGAACACCGGGGAGCTGTTTTTT
TRBJ2-7 | TRBD1 | TRBV9 | few | CASSVGTGRAYEQYF | TGTGCCAGCAGCGTCGGGACAGGCCGAGCCTACGAGCAGTACTTC
TRBJ2-3 | . | TRBV5-1 | medium-sized | CASRSGPRTDTQYF | TGCGCCAGCAGATCCGGACCGCGCACAGATACGCAGTATTTT
TRBJ2-1 | . | TRBV28 | few | CASSFTPRPLNEQFF | TGTGCCAGCAGTTTCACACCGCGTCCGCTCAATGAGCAGTTCTTC
TRBJ1-2 | TRBD1 | TRBV20-1 | . | CSARVGTGVYTF | TGCAGTGCTAGAGTCGGGACAGGGGTTTACACCTTC
TRBJ2-2 | . | TRBV11-2 | . | CASSLNVENTGELFF | TGTGCCAGCAGCTTAAATGTAGAGAACACCGGGGAGCTGTTTTTT
TRBJ1-4 | . | TRBV5-5 | . | CASSLSPIGEKLFF | TGTGCCAGCAGCTTGTCACCGATAGGTGAAAAACTGTTTTTT
TRBJ1-2 | . | TRBV19 | . | CASSQGYGYTF | TGTGCCAGTAGTCAGGGATATGGCTACACCTTC
TRBJ2-2 | . | TRBV29-1 | many | CSVGLASVGGELFF | TGCAGCGTTGGGCTAGCTTCCGTGGGCGGGGAGCTGTTTTTT
TRBJ2-6 | TRBD2 | TRBV4-3 | . | CASSRGSAGAGANVLTF | TGCGCCAGCAGCCGAGGATCGGCGGGAGCCGGGGCCAACGTCCTGACTTTC
TRBJ2-5 | TRBD2 | TRBV20-1 | . | CSARLSRLAEETQYF | TGCAGTGCTAGGCTCAGCCGGCTAGCGGAAGAGACCCAGTACTTC
TRBJ1-1 | TRBD1 | TRBV20-1 | . | CSARVQGASEAFF | TGCAGTGCTAGAGTACAGGGGGCATCTGAAGCTTTCTTT
TRBJ1-1 | . | TRBV3-1 | few | CASSQRLGNTEAFF | TGTGCCAGCAGCCAGAGGCTGGGGAACACTGAAGCTTTCTTT
TRBJ2-1 | . | TRBV7-2 | . | CASMRSHSRSYNEQFF | TGTGCCAGCATGCGAAGCCATTCCCGCTCCTACAATGAGCAGTTCTTC
TRBJ1-1 | . | TRBV5-1 | . | CASSFEAGTEAFF | TGCGCCAGCAGCTTTGAAGCCGGCACTGAAGCTTTCTTT
TRBJ2-5 | . | TRBV5-1 | few | CASSLGEGRETQYF | TGCGCCAGCAGCTTGGGTGAGGGCCGGGAGACCCAGTACTTC
TRBJ2-1 | . | TRBV5-5 | . | CASSVVEDEQFF | TGTGCCAGCAGCGTGGTTGAGGATGAGCAGTTCTTC
TRBJ2-1 | . | TRBV29-1 | few | CSHSRGGNNEQFF | TGCAGCCACAGCCGAGGGGGAAACAATGAGCAGTTCTTC
TRBJ2-7 | . | TRBV7-4 | . | CASSFFSPPGTSSYEQYF | TGTGCCAGCAGCTTTTTTTCCCCCCCTGGGACGAGCTCCTACGAGCAGTACTTC
TRBJ2-6 | TRBD1 | TRBV30 | . | CVANRGLGANVLTF | TGTGTCGCCAACAGGGGGCTAGGGGCCAACGTCCTGACTTTC
TRBJ2-7 | . | TRBV20-1 | . | CSARVAGQYEQYF | TGCAGTGCTAGGGTGGCGGGCCAATACGAGCAGTACTTC